The present T cell receptor (beta chain) was sequenced within a study of early T cells in non-severe SARS-CoV-2 infection. The sample holds many counts of this clonotype. Its antigen is still unknown. Overall study findings and caveats: A preference for anti-spike CD8 responses marked VDJdb matching, which missed private and CD4 specificities.

Attachment of unique molecular identifiers to individual cDNA molecules was performed. TCRdb called the 5' RACE reads again in MiXCR, with one record for every CDR3 protein. The sample consists of 40,000 to 50,000 distinct CDR3 sequences, 13% of them appearing once. The source of this sequence is an adult who was a healthcare worker with PCR-confirmed SARS-CoV-2 infection or an uninfected control (not recorded which). Sequencing used whole blood.

The CDR3: CATSDQDGYEQYF. The CDR3 coding sequence is TGTGCCACCAGTGATCAGGACGGATACGAGCAGTACTTC. The gene calls are TRBV24-1 and TRBJ2-7; D is undetermined. The CDR3 loop spans 13 amino acids. Germline CDR1 KGHDR, CDR2 SFDVKD. Trimming shortened V by 3 bases and J by 4 bases, and 9 bases separated the two germline ends.